Presented here are 6 T cell receptor beta chains from one specimen sequenced in a study of blood T cells in healthy people across ages. PCR was performed a second time for roughly 7 to 12 cycles using a sample-barcoded 5' primer and a J-beta primer mix. TCRdb used MiXCR to reprocess the 5' RACE reads, holding one entry per CDR3 protein. The sample lists roughly 1.6 million distinct CDR3 sequences; about 35% were seen once. What was sequenced was blood. These receptors were collected from a woman aged 25-40 years in good health.

This clonotype was picked up a small number of times. The germline gene is not matched at one end of the junction; a read error may be the cause. V gene TRBV20-1 combines with J gene TRBJ1-2; D gene ambiguous. The length of the CDR3 is 15 residues. Germline V gene data show CDR1 as DFQATT and CDR2 as SNEGSKA (reference sequence). The CDR3 here is CSATGWNGINFGYTF. The CDR3 nucleotides are TGCAGTGCAACTGGCTGGAACGGGATAAACTTTGGCTACACCTTC.

This chain joins TRBV6-2 or TRBV6-3 and TRBJ2-7; D not resolved. With 6 bases removed from V and 5 bases from J, the gap between germline ends came to 20 bases. This CDR3 spans 15 amino acids. Germline V lookup: CDR1 MNHEY, CDR2 SVGEGT. This CDR3 is CASSPPWTASDEQYF. The CDR3 DNA reads TGTGCCAGCAGCCCTCCCTGGACGGCCAGCGACGAGCAGTACTTC.

This clonotype was counted between two and nine times. The gene calls are TRBV27 and TRBJ1-4, with D possibly TRBD1 on 5 matching bases. The germline V gene encodes CDR1 MNHEY and CDR2 SMNVEV (reference sequence). V lost 4 bases and J 8 bases, leaving 14 bases between the germline ends. The length of the CDR3 is 14 residues. CDR3 in DNA: TGTGCCAGCAGTTCGAGGGCGTGGGACGAAAAACTGTTTTTT. It specifies CASSSRAWDEKLFF.

The V gene is TRBV28, the J gene TRBJ2-1; 9 nucleotides match TRBD1. Germline V gene lookup returns CDR1 MDHEN and CDR2 SYDVKM. V lost 1 base and J lost 4; bases outside the gene matches: 11. This CDR3 contains 18 residues. The CDR3 reads CASSLLVKRTGAYNEQFF. The DNA of the CDR3 is TGTGCCAGCAGTTTATTAGTTAAGAGGACAGGGGCGTACAATGAGCAGTTCTTC.

This clonotype was seen only a few times. The CDR3 DNA reads TGTGCCAGCAGTACGAGGCGGGACCTATTCTCTGGGGCCAACGTCCTGACTTTC. Translating it yields CASSTRRDLFSGANVLTF. The chain carries TRBV6-1 and TRBJ2-6; D perhaps matches TRBD2 (6 bases). This CDR3 is built from 18 residues. The V and J ends lost 5 bases and 0 bases respectively, with 17 bases between them. Per germline, CDR1 MNHNS and CDR2 SASEGT.

This clonotype was found a few times. The chain is built from TRBV7-3 and TRBJ2-3; unclear D gene. Trimming took 5 bases from V and 1 from J, leaving 10 bases between them. Germline V CDR1 and CDR2: SGHTA, FQGTGA. This CDR3 region has 14 residues. The CDR3 DNA reads as TGTGCCAGCAGCAAAGAGAGCCGCACAGATACGCAGTATTTT. Protein sequence: CASSKESRTDTQYF.